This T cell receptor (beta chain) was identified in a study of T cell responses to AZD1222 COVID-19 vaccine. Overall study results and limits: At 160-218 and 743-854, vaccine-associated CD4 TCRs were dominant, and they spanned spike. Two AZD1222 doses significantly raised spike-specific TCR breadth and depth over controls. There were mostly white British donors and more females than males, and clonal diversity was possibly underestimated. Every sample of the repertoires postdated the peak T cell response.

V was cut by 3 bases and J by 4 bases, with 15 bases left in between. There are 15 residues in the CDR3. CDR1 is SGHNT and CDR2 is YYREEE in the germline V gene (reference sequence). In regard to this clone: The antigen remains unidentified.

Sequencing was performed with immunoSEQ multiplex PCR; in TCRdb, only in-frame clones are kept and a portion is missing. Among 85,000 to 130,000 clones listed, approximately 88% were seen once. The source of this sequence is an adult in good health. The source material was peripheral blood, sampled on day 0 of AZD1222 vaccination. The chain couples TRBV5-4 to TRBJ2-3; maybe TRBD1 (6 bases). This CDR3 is CASSSQQGIADTQYF. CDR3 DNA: TGTGCCAGCAGCTCACAACAGGGAATAGCAGATACGCAGTATTTT.